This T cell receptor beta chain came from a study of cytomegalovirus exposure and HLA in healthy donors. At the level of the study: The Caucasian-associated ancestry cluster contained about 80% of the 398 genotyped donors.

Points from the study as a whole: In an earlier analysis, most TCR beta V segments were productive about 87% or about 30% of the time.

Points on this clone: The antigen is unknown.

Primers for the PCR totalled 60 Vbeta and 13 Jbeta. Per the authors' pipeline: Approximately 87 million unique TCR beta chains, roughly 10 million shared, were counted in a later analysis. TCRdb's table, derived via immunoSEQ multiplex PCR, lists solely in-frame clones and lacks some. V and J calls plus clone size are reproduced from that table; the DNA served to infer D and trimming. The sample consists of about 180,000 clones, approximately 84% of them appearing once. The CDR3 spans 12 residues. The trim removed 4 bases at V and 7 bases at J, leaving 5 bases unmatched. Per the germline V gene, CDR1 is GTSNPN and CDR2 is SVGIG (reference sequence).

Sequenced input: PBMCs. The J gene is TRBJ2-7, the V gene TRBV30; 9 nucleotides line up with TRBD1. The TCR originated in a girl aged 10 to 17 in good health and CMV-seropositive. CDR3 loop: CAWNRGLGEQYF. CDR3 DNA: TGTGCCTGGAACAGGGGGCTGGGAGAGCAGTACTTC.